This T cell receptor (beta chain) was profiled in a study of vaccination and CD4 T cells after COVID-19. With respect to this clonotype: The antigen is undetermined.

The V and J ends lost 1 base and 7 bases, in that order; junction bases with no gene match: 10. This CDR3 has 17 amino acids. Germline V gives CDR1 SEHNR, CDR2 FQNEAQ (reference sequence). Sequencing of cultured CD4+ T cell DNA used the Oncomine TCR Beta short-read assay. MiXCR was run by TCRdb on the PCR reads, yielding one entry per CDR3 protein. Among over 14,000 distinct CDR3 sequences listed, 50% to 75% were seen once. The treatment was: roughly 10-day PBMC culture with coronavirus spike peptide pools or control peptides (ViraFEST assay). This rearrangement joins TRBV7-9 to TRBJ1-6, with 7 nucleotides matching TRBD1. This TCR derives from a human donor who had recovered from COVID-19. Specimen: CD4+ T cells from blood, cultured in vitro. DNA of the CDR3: TGTGCCAGCAGCTTAGAGGTCAAGAGGGGGCGGAATTCACCCCTCCACTTT. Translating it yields CASSLEVKRGRNSPLHF.